What follows are 7 T cell receptor beta chains derived from one specimen sequenced in a study of Ad26.COV2.S vaccination and SARS-CoV-2 variants. Documented treatment: some 19 received Ad26.COV2.S at low or high dose, single or two shots; several received placebo; per-sample allocation not given. Collection of the samples took place on day 63 after the first injection of vaccine or placebo. Some clones are missing from TCRdb's copy, which holds only in-frame ones; the method was immunoSEQ multiplex PCR. The profile shows roughly 420,000 clones, about 88% of them singletons. The starting material was peripheral blood, obtained in a trial of Ad26.COV2.S vaccine versus placebo. The receptors shown here come from a person aged 18-65 years who received the Ad26.COV2.S COVID-19 vaccine or a placebo.

As concerns this clone: Other nucleotide sequences from this sample produce the same CDR3. The chain carries TRBV18 and TRBJ1-2; 7 bases line up with TRBD1. This CDR3 has 14 amino acids. From germline, CDR1 is KGHSH and CDR2 LQKENI. V lost 3 bases and J lost 3; bases outside the gene matches: 4. CDR3 amino acids: CASSPGQGDYGYTF. CDR3 nucleotides: TGTGCCAGCTCACCTGGTCAGGGGGACTATGGCTACACCTTC.

The chain joins TRBV4-2 to TRBJ1-2; D unresolved. The V end was cut by 1 base, the J end by 0 bases, with 9 bases between. The CDR3 covers 15 residues. The germline V gene encodes CDR1 LGHNA and CDR2 YNFKEQ. The CDR3 coding sequence is TGTGCCAGCAGCCAAGTGACGGCAGCTAACTATGGCTACACCTTC. It translates to CASSQVTAANYGYTF.

This chain links TRBV4-2 with TRBJ2-2; D is ambiguous. Trimming removed 0 bases at V and 6 bases at J, with 5 bases between. The CDR3 is made up of 13 amino acids. The germline gives CDR1 LGHNA, CDR2 YNFKEQ. The DNA of the CDR3 is TGTGCCAGCAGCCAAGATCCCCCCGGGGAGCTGTTTTTT. The encoded protein is CASSQDPPGELFF.

The gene calls are TRBV9 and TRBJ2-2, with a possible D match to TRBD1 (6 bases). Per the germline V gene, CDR1 is SGDLS and CDR2 is YYNGEE. The CDR3 totals 15 residues. Trimming took 3 bases from V and 7 from J, leaving 16 bases between them. The CDR3: CASSAWTVGDGELFF. The CDR3 nucleotides read TGTGCCAGCAGCGCCTGGACAGTCGGGGACGGGGAGCTGTTTTTT.

This rearrangement joins TRBV6-5 to TRBJ1-1; D ambiguous. Between the trimmed V and J ends, which lost 4 bases and 2 bases, there was a span of 8 bases. The germline V gene has CDR1 MNHEY and CDR2 SVGAGI. The CDR3 has 13 amino acids. The chain's CDR3 is CASSWTENTEAFF. CDR3 DNA: TGTGCCAGCAGTTGGACTGAAAACACTGAAGCTTTCTTT.

The CDR3 loop reads CASSLVADWAYGYTF. CDR3 in DNA: TGTGCCAGCAGCTTAGTGGCGGACTGGGCCTATGGCTACACCTTC. This sequence joins TRBV7-9 and TRBJ1-2; D is undetermined. Trimming removed 1 base from V and 4 bases from J, with 13 bases in between. In germline, CDR1 is SEHNR, CDR2 FQNEAQ (reference sequence). The CDR3 contains 15 residues. The complete variable domain, with remaining parts taken from reference TRBV7-9 and TRBJ1-2, reads DTGVSQNPRHKITKRGQNVTFRCDPISEHNRLYWYRQTLGQGPEFLTYFQNEAQLEKSRLLSDRFSAERPKGSFSTLEIQRTEQGDSAMYLCASSLVADWAYGYTFGSGTRLTVV.

This clone was seen a few times. The chain carries TRBV18 and TRBJ1-6; D gene ambiguous. CDR1 KGHSH and CDR2 LQKENI come from the germline V gene. Deletions cut 3 bases from V and 8 bases from J, with 11 bases between. This CDR3 comprises 14 residues. CDR3 protein: CASSPARVDSPLHF. The DNA for the CDR3 is TGTGCCAGCTCACCGGCACGGGTGGATTCACCCCTCCACTTT.